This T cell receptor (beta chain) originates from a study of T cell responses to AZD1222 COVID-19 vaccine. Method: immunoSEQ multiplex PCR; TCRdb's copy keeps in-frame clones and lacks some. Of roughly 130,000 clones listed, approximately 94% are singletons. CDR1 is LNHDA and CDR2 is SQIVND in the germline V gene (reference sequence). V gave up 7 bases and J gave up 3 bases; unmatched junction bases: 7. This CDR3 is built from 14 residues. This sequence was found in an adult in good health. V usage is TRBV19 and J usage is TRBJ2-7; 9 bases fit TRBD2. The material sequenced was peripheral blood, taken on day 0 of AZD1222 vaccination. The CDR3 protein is CASMRVAGDYEQYF. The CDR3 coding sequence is TGTGCCAGTATGAGGGTAGCGGGAGACTACGAGCAGTACTTC.